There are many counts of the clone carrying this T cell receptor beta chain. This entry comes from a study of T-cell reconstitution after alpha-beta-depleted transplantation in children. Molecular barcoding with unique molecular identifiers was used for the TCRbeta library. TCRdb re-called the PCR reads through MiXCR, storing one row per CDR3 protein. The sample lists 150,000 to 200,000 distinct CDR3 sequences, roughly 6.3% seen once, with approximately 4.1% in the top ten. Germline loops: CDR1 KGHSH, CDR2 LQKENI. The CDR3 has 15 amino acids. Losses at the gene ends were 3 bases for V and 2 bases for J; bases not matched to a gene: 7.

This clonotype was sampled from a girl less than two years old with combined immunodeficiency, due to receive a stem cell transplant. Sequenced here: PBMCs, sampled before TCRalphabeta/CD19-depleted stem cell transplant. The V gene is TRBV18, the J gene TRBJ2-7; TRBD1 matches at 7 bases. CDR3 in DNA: TGTGCCAGCTCACCGTCAGGGGGAATTGCCTACGAGCAGTACTTC. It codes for CASSPSGGIAYEQYF.